This T cell receptor beta chain was sequenced for a study of early T cells in non-severe SARS-CoV-2 infection. TCRdb processed the 5' RACE reads anew with MiXCR; each CDR3 protein has one entry. The table includes approximately 69,000 distinct CDR3 sequences, more than 9.5% detected once. This clonotype was recorded a few times. V trimming: 5 bases; J trimming: 0 bases; junction bases outside the gene matches: 9. The CDR3 loop spans 19 amino acids. The sequenced sample was whole blood, obtained at baseline. The receptor was derived from an adult who was a healthcare worker with PCR-confirmed SARS-CoV-2 infection or an uninfected control (not recorded which). The chain employs TRBV12-3 or TRBV12-4 and TRBJ2-3; 15 nucleotides agree with TRBD2. The CDR3 DNA is TGTGCCAGCAGTACATCCCCGGGACTAGCGGGGGGAAGCACAGATACGCAGTATTTT. It specifies CASSTSPGLAGGSTDTQYF.